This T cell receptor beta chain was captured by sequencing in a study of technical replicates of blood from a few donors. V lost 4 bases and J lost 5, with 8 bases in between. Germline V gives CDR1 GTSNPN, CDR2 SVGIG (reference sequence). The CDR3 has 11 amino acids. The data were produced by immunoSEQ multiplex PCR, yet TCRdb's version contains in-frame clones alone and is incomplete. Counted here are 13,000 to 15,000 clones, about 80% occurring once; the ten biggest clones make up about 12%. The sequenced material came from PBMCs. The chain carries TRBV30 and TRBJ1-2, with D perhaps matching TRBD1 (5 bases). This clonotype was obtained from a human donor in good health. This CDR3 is CAWITGYGYTF. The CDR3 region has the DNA TGTGCCTGGATTACAGGTTATGGCTACACCTTC.